A selection of T cell receptor beta chains follows, all from one sample in a study of immune reconstitution after stem cell transplant in scleroderma. TCRdb reanalysed the RT-PCR reads using MiXCR and keeps one entry per CDR3 protein. Of over 2,000 distinct CDR3 sequences in the sample, 6% to 7.5% were seen once. The sample was taken before or after autologous hematopoietic stem cell transplantation (not recorded which). These receptors were collected from a male donor with systemic sclerosis. Each CDR3 is given with its conserved first and last residue. A D gene is named only where the DNA matches it firmly. A row's size may be missing; if present it is once, few, many or a size class.

CDR3,DNA,size,D,J,V
CASSSRDRSNIQYF,TGTGCCAGCAGCTCCCGGGACAGGAGTAACATTCAGTACTTC,medium-sized,TRBD1,TRBJ2-4,TRBV11-3
CATSTRTGGGNEQFF,TGCGCCACCAGCACGAGGACAGGAGGAGGCAATGAGCAGTTCTTC,medium-sized,TRBD1,TRBJ2-1,TRBV5-1
CASWGRGYTF,TGTGCCAGCTGGGGTAGAGGCTACACCTTC,medium-sized,NA,TRBJ1-2,TRBV9
CASSSSFTGTSRDIVYEQYF,TGTGCCAGCAGCTCCTCATTTACCGGGACTAGCAGGGATATCGTCTACGAGCAGTACTTC,large,TRBD2,TRBJ2-7,TRBV7-2
CASSLGTTYEQYF,TGTGCCAGCAGTTTAGGGACTACCTACGAGCAGTACTTC,medium-sized,TRBD2,TRBJ2-7,TRBV27
CSATRTGQRTSTDTQYF,TGCAGTGCTACGAGGACAGGGCAAAGAACTAGCACAGATACGCAGTATTTT,medium-sized,TRBD1,TRBJ2-3,TRBV20-1
CASSPTGTGSTEQFF,TGCGCCAGCAGCCCGACCGGGACAGGGAGCACTGAGCAGTTCTTC,medium-sized,TRBD1,TRBJ2-1,TRBV5-1
CASSFWGRGTEAFF,TGCGCCAGCAGCTTCTGGGGCAGGGGGACCGAAGCTTTCTTT,medium-sized,TRBD1,TRBJ1-1,TRBV5-1
CSARPPGLLNTEAFF,TGCAGTGCTAGACCCCCGGGTCTGTTGAACACTGAAGCTTTCTTT,medium-sized,NA,TRBJ1-1,TRBV20-1
CSVVDRTSNEQYF,TGCAGCGTTGTAGATAGGACATCGAACGAGCAGTACTTC,medium-sized,NA,TRBJ2-7,TRBV29-1
CASSAGDHNEQFF,TGCGCCAGCAGCGCAGGGGACCACAATGAGCAGTTCTTC,few,NA,TRBJ2-1,TRBV5-1
CASSARTGLFF,TGTGCCAGCAGCGCCAGGACAGGTTTGTTCTTC,few,TRBD1,TRBJ2-1,TRBV11-2
CAASRSGTSNQPQHF,TGTGCCGCCAGCAGGAGTGGGACAAGCAATCAGCCCCAGCATTTT,few,NA,TRBJ1-5,TRBV15
CASSRTGGGESSYEQFF,TGTGCCAGCAGCCGCACTGGCGGGGGGGAGAGCTCCTATGAGCAGTTCTTC,NA,TRBD2,TRBJ2-1,TRBV5-5
CASTPTSLSYEQYF,TGCGCCAGCACCCCGACTAGCCTTTCCTACGAGCAGTACTTC,medium-sized,TRBD2,TRBJ2-7,TRBV10-2
CSALSRGASGELFF,TGCAGTGCTTTATCCCGGGGGGCATCCGGGGAGCTGTTTTTT,medium-sized,NA,TRBJ2-2,TRBV20-1
CSARGLSGGALSGELFF,TGCAGTGCTAGAGGCCTTAGCGGGGGGGCCTTAAGCGGGGAGCTGTTTTTT,medium-sized,TRBD2,TRBJ2-2,TRBV20-1
CASSPAGGSYEQYF,TGTGCCAGCAGCCCGGCGGGGGGCTCCTACGAGCAGTACTTC,few,TRBD2,TRBJ2-7,TRBV5-5
CASSETGTEAFF,TGCGCCAGCAGCGAGACTGGGACTGAAGCTTTCTTT,large,NA,TRBJ1-1,TRBV5-1
CASSPGHSTDTQYF,TGTGCCAGCAGCCCGGGACACTCCACAGATACGCAGTATTTT,medium-sized,NA,TRBJ2-3,TRBV6-1
CASSRGGSYEQYF,TGCGCCAGCAGCAGAGGGGGCTCCTACGAGCAGTACTTC,medium-sized,NA,TRBJ2-7,TRBV5-1
CSARFPGQAYVKLFF,TGCAGTGCTAGATTTCCAGGACAGGCGTATGTAAAACTGTTTTTT,medium-sized,TRBD1,TRBJ1-4,TRBV20-1
CASSLRTGSKGYTF,TGTGCCAGCAGCCTTCGGACAGGCTCAAAGGGCTACACCTTC,medium-sized,TRBD1,TRBJ1-2,TRBV7-2
CSARDTSHNGDTQYF,TGCAGTGCTAGAGACACTAGCCACAACGGGGATACGCAGTATTTT,medium-sized,NA,TRBJ2-3,TRBV20-1
CSAARYNEQFF,TGCAGTGCTGCCCGGTACAATGAGCAGTTCTTC,NA,NA,TRBJ2-1,TRBV20-1
CSALNVGKETQYF,TGCAGTGCGCTGAACGTGGGAAAAGAGACCCAGTACTTC,medium-sized,NA,TRBJ2-5,TRBV20-1
CASSSGVNEQFF,TGTGCCAGCAGCTCGGGGGTGAATGAGCAGTTCTTC,few,NA,TRBJ2-1,TRBV7-8
CASSPQSGRGQETQYF,TGTGCCAGCAGCCCCCAGTCAGGGAGGGGCCAAGAGACCCAGTACTTC,medium-sized,TRBD2,TRBJ2-5,TRBV5-5
CASSKGRGGPYLVLAKNIQYF,TGTGCCAGCAGCAAAGGGCGGGGGGGGCCATATCTTGTTCTAGCCAAAAACATTCAGTACTTC,medium-sized,NA,TRBJ2-4,TRBV21-1
CSGSHNEQFF,TGCAGTGGCAGTCACAATGAGCAGTTCTTC,medium-sized,NA,TRBJ2-1,TRBV20-1
CASRKQGEALGNTIYF,TGTGCCAGCAGAAAACAGGGGGAAGCTCTGGGAAACACCATATATTTT,medium-sized,TRBD1,TRBJ1-3,TRBV7-9
CSARDESAFETQYF,TGCAGTGCTAGAGATGAAAGCGCCTTTGAGACCCAGTACTTC,medium-sized,NA,TRBJ2-5,TRBV20-1
CASSPLGTGNSPLHF,TGCGCCAGCAGCCCCCTTGGGACAGGAAATTCACCCCTCCACTTT,medium-sized,TRBD1,TRBJ1-6,TRBV5-1
CASGLAASSYNEQFF,TGTGCCAGCGGACTAGCGGCCAGCTCCTACAATGAGCAGTTCTTC,medium-sized,TRBD2,TRBJ2-1,TRBV27
CASSYNGYNEQFF,TGTGCCAGCAGTTACAACGGCTACAATGAGCAGTTCTTC,few,NA,TRBJ2-1,TRBV6-5
CAIKQDNTGELFF,TGTGCCATCAAACAGGATAACACCGGGGAGCTGTTTTTT,NA,NA,TRBJ2-2,TRBV10-3
CASSQVTTDAYEQYF,TGTGCCAGCAGCCAAGTAACGACAGATGCCTACGAGCAGTACTTC,medium-sized,NA,TRBJ2-7,TRBV3-1
CASSFGHPNEQYF,TGTGCCAGCAGCTTCGGTCACCCAAACGAGCAGTACTTC,medium-sized,NA,TRBJ2-7,TRBV7-9
CSARDAQGALYNEQFF,TGCAGTGCTAGAGATGCCCAGGGGGCATTGTACAATGAGCAGTTCTTC,medium-sized,TRBD1,TRBJ2-1,TRBV20-1
CASSPRDGYTF,TGCGCCAGCAGCCCTCGGGATGGCTACACCTTC,medium-sized,NA,TRBJ1-2,TRBV5-1
CSASIESTDTQYF,TGCAGTGCTAGTATAGAGTCCACAGATACGCAGTATTTT,few,NA,TRBJ2-3,TRBV20-1
CASSSILAGIQETQYF,TGCGCCAGCAGCTCTATACTGGCGGGGATCCAAGAGACCCAGTACTTC,medium-sized,NA,TRBJ2-5,TRBV5-1
CASSLVGGNTGELFF,TGCGCCAGCAGCTTGGTCGGGGGGAACACCGGGGAGCTGTTTTTT,few,NA,TRBJ2-2,TRBV5-1
CASSQLTGTGGITDTQYF,TGCGCCAGCAGCCAACTTACGGGGACAGGGGGAATCACAGATACGCAGTATTTT,NA,TRBD1,TRBJ2-3,TRBV4-1
CSARAVGRGNEQYF,TGCAGTGCTAGAGCGGTGGGAAGGGGGAACGAGCAGTACTTC,medium-sized,NA,TRBJ2-7,TRBV20-1
CSARDLAKNIQYF,TGCAGTGCTAGGGACCTAGCCAAAAACATTCAGTACTTC,medium-sized,NA,TRBJ2-4,TRBV20-1
CASSLGTFQYF,TGTGCCAGCAGTTTAGGGACATTCCAGTACTTC,medium-sized,NA,TRBJ2-5,TRBV12-3/TRBV12-4
CASSPATSGDKGTQYF,TGCGCCAGCAGCCCAGCGACTAGCGGGGACAAGGGTACGCAGTATTTT,medium-sized,TRBD2,TRBJ2-3,TRBV5-1